This TCR beta chain was retrieved from a study of T cell responses to AZD1222 COVID-19 vaccine. Regarding the study as a whole: Across spike, vaccine-associated CD4 TCRs were found, dominant at 160-218 and 743-854. Repertoire sampling was restricted to post-peak T cell response timepoints. Of the AZD1222 recipients, only 5 to 7 were seropositive at baseline.

Profiling relied on immunoSEQ multiplex PCR, and the TCRdb table lists in-frame clones only, not all of them. The sample has roughly 150,000 clones, 90% seen once. CDR1 SGHTA and CDR2 FQGNSA come from the germline V gene. The CDR3 length is 14 residues. Trimming pared 1 base from V and 7 bases from J, leaving 11 bases between. As to this clone: What it binds is not known.

The clonotype originates from an adult who received the AZD1222 COVID-19 vaccine. The chain is built from TRBV7-2 and TRBJ2-1; D is ambiguous. The specimen was peripheral blood, collected 28 days after the second AZD1222 dose. Written as DNA, the CDR3 is TGTGCCAGCAGCTTAGTAGTCCTGGAGAATGAGCAGTTCTTC. It codes for CASSLVVLENEQFF. The full variable domain, completed using reference TRBV7-2 and TRBJ2-1, is GAGVSQSPSNKVTEKGKDVELRCDPISGHTALYWYRQSLGQGLEFLIYFQGNSAPDKSGLPSDRFSAERTGGSVSTLTIQRTQQEDSAVYLCASSLVVLENEQFFGPGTRLTVL.